These 27 T cell receptor beta chains originate from one sample sequenced in a study of T cell responses to AZD1222 COVID-19 vaccine. The repertoire was sequenced with immunoSEQ multiplex PCR; TCRdb's copy has only in-frame clones and lacks some. The sample has roughly 80,000 clones; 88% are singletons. The source material was peripheral blood, sampled on day 0 of MenACWY control vaccination. Receptors were obtained from an adult in good health.

CDR3 nucleotides: TGTGCCAGCAGGTTGGGACAGGGAGGGGATGAGCAGTTCTTC. As protein: CASRLGQGGDEQFF. This rearrangement joins TRBV2 to TRBJ2-1, with TRBD1 matching 9 bases. The CDR3 runs 14 residues. Germline V gene lookup returns CDR1 SNHLY and CDR2 FYNNEI. V was clipped by 6 bases and J by 8 bases; unmatched bases: 8.

Written as DNA, the CDR3 is TGCGCCAGCAGCCCCCTGGGGGCCTACGAGCAGTACTTC. Amino acids: CASSPLGAYEQYF. V and J are TRBV5-1 and TRBJ2-7; either TRBD1 or TRBD2 may supply D (5 bases each). Germline CDR1 and CDR2: SGHRS and YFSETQ. The V and J ends lost 4 bases and 2 bases respectively, with 10 bases between them. The CDR3 is 13 residues long.

The chain combines TRBV12-5 with TRBJ2-7; no clear D. This CDR3 contains 11 residues. V lost 6 bases to trimming and J lost 1 base, with 4 bases between them. The germline CDR1 and CDR2 sequences are LGHNT and FRNRAP. CDR3 protein: CASGQSYEQYF. CDR3 coding DNA: TGTGCTAGTGGACAGTCCTACGAGCAGTACTTC. The variable domain in full, with the rest retrieved from reference TRBV12-5 and TRBJ2-7, is DARVTQTPRHKVTEMGQEVTMRCQPILGHNTVFWYRQTMMQGLELLAYFRNRAPLDDSGMPKDRFSAEMPDATLATLKIQPSEPRDSAVYFCASGQSYEQYFGPGTRLTVT.

This chain links TRBV6-2 or TRBV6-3 with TRBJ1-6; D may be TRBD1 (5 bases). This CDR3 is built from 13 residues. The germline V and J ends were trimmed by 3 bases and 14 bases, with 14 bases remaining between them. CDR1 and CDR2 from the germline V gene are MNHEY and SVGEGT. The CDR3 reads CASSYGGSATLHF. As DNA, the CDR3 is TGTGCCAGCAGTTATGGGGGGTCTGCCACCCTCCACTTT.

J is TRBJ2-2 and V is TRBV9; 9 positions agree with TRBD1. Germline V gene lookup returns CDR1 SGDLS and CDR2 YYNGEE. With 3 bases clipped from V and 9 bases from J, the junction kept 3 bases outside the gene matches. The CDR3 is 13 amino acids. The CDR3 protein is CASSAQGARELFF. CDR3 coding DNA: TGTGCCAGCAGCGCACAGGGGGCGCGGGAGCTGTTTTTT.

This chain connects TRBV6-5 to TRBJ2-7; D is perhaps TRBD1 (6 bases). The length of the CDR3 is 15 residues. The V gene's germline CDR1 is MNHEY and CDR2 SVGAGI. V lost 2 bases and J 3 bases, leaving 14 bases between the germline ends. Here the CDR3 reads CASSYKPTGSYEQYF. The CDR3 DNA sequence: TGTGCCAGCAGTTACAAACCAACAGGGAGCTACGAGCAGTACTTC.

The rearrangement links TRBV27 to TRBJ1-4; 9 bases are shared with TRBD1. CDR3 length equals 16 residues. V shed 5 bases, J shed 4 bases, and the junction held 8 bases outside the gene matches. Per germline, CDR1 MNHEY and CDR2 SMNVEV (reference sequence). The CDR3, as DNA: TGTGCCAGCAGTCCGGACAGGGGAGGAGGTAATGAAAAACTGTTTTTT. Protein product: CASSPDRGGGNEKLFF.

CDR3 DNA: TGCGCCAGCAGCCAAGGAGGGGGAGCGCAGGGCTACACCTTC. Translating gives CASSQGGGAQGYTF. The chain employs TRBV4-3 and TRBJ1-2, with D perhaps TRBD1 (6 bases). Germline V gene data show CDR1 as LGHNA and CDR2 as YSLEER. The CDR3 contains 14 residues. The ends were cut back, 1 base at V and 8 bases at J, with 14 bases in the middle.

The chain recombines TRBV11-3 with TRBJ2-5; perhaps TRBD2 as D (6 bases). CDR1 and CDR2 (germline): SGHNT, YENEEA. This CDR3 comprises 15 residues. V shed 5 bases and J shed 4 bases, with 17 bases lying between them. DNA for the CDR3: TGTGCCAGCAGCCAGCTGTCAGGGACTTTAGAGACCCAGTACTTC. As protein: CASSQLSGTLETQYF.

This clone has just one count. The gene calls are TRBV7-2 and TRBJ2-5, with unresolved D. Germline V gene lookup returns CDR1 SGHTA and CDR2 FQGNSA. V lost 2 bases, J lost 2 bases, and 15 bases lay in between. This CDR3 is 16 amino acids long. The CDR3 nucleotides read TGTGCCAGCAGCTTATGGAGCAACGTAGGGCAAGAGACCCAGTACTTC. It translates to CASSLWSNVGQETQYF.

Only a few counts were recorded for this clone. The chain employs TRBV24-1 and TRBJ1-5, with 9 bases matching TRBD1. Germline V lookup: CDR1 KGHDR, CDR2 SFDVKD. Losses at the gene ends were 3 bases for V and 5 bases for J; bases not matched to a gene: 7. This CDR3 region has 16 residues. CDR3 in DNA: TGTGCCACCAGTGATACGGGACAGGGAAAGGATCAGCCCCAGCATTTT. Amino acids: CATSDTGQGKDQPQHF.

This clone was observed a few times. This same CDR3 is encoded by further DNA sequences in the sample. The V and J genes are TRBV5-1 and TRBJ2-1; 7 nucleotides line up with TRBD1. V lost 0 bases and J lost 1; bases outside the gene matches: 1. Germline loops: CDR1 SGHRS, CDR2 YFSETQ. The CDR3 length is 15 residues. The CDR3 protein is CASSLARGSYNEQFF. The CDR3 nucleotides are TGCGCCAGCAGCTTGGCCAGGGGGTCCTACAATGAGCAGTTCTTC.

V and J are TRBV5-1 and TRBJ2-3; D might be TRBD1 or TRBD2, each matching 5 bases. V gave up 0 bases and J gave up 0 bases, with 17 bases separating them. CDR1 and CDR2 from the germline V gene are SGHRS and YFSETQ. This CDR3 is built from 18 residues. The CDR3 reads CASSLVIGGDTSTDTQYF. The CDR3 DNA reads TGCGCCAGCAGCTTGGTGATTGGGGGAGACACTAGCACAGATACGCAGTATTTT. Complete variable domain (other parts from reference TRBV5-1 and TRBJ2-3): KAGVTQTPRYLIKTRGQQVTLSCSPISGHRSVSWYQQTPGQGLQFLFEYFSETQRNKGNFPGRFSGRQFSNSRSEMNVSTLELGDSALYLCASSLVIGGDTSTDTQYFGPGTRLTVL.

This clone was observed a handful of times. The genes are TRBV7-2 and TRBJ2-1; D gene ambiguous. Germline loops: CDR1 SGHTA, CDR2 FQGNSA. Trimming cost V 2 bases and J 0 bases, with 11 bases left between them. This CDR3 contains 16 residues. CDR3 in amino acids: CASSLTHWSSYNEQFF. In DNA form, the CDR3 reads TGTGCCAGCAGCTTAACTCACTGGAGCTCCTACAATGAGCAGTTCTTC.

The V gene is TRBV3-1 (or the pseudogene TRBV3-2), the J gene TRBJ2-1, with a weak D call TRBD2 (5 bases). CDR1 is LGHDT and CDR2 is YNNKEL in the germline V gene (reference sequence). There are 11 residues in the CDR3. The germline V and J ends were trimmed by 4 bases and 7 bases, with 5 bases remaining between them. CDR3 bases: TGTGCCAGCAGCCCGGGGAATGAGCAGTTCTTC. This translates into CASSPGNEQFF.

The chain is built from TRBV2 and TRBJ1-1, with D hard to call. Trimming cost V 7 bases and J 1 base, with 10 bases left between them. Per germline, CDR1 SNHLY and CDR2 FYNNEI. This CDR3 comprises 13 residues. CDR3 DNA sequence: TGTGCCAGCAAGAAGGACGGGAACACTGAAGCTTTCTTT. This codes for CASKKDGNTEAFF. The full variable domain, its missing parts supplied by reference TRBV2 and TRBJ1-1, is EPEVTQTPSHQVTQMGQEVILRCVPISNHLYFYWYRQILGQKVEFLVSFYNNEISEKSEIFDDQFSVERPDGSNFTLKIRSTKLEDSAMYFCASKKDGNTEAFFGQGTRLTVV.

The V and J genes are TRBV29-1 and TRBJ1-4, with D unresolved. The CDR3 is 12 residues long. Germline V gene sequence: CDR1 SQVTM, CDR2 ANQGSEA. Between the trimmed V and J ends, which lost 3 bases and 4 bases, there was a span of 6 bases. The CDR3 is CSVELVNEKLFF. In nucleotides, the CDR3 is TGCAGCGTTGAGTTGGTTAATGAAAAACTGTTTTTT. The full variable domain, with the rest looked up from reference TRBV29-1 and TRBJ1-4, is SAVISQKPSRDICQRGTSLTIQCQVDSQVTMMFWYRQQPGQSLTLIATANQGSEATYESGFVIDKFPISRPNLTFSTLTVSNMSPEDSSIYLCSVELVNEKLFFGSGTQLSVL.

The rearrangement uses TRBV7-9 and TRBJ2-6; D gene uncertain. Trimming took off 7 bases at V and 4 bases at J, with 8 bases between the two ends. The CDR3 consists of 13 residues. The germline V gene encodes CDR1 SEHNR and CDR2 FQNEAQ (reference sequence). In DNA form, the CDR3 reads TGTGCCAGCATATTCTCCGGGGCCAACGTCCTGACTTTC. Protein sequence: CASIFSGANVLTF.

The chain joins TRBV6-5 to TRBJ2-7; TRBD1 aligns across 8 bases. This CDR3 has 13 residues. Germline-derived CDR1 and CDR2 are MNHEY and SVGAGI. Trimming removed 6 bases from V and 6 bases from J; junction bases left unmatched: 7. The CDR3 DNA reads TGTGCCAGCAGGAGCTCAGGGGGCACCGAGCAGTACTTC. Residues: CASRSSGGTEQYF.

The chain has TRBV27 and TRBJ1-4; tentatively, D is TRBD1 (6 bases). The CDR3 consists of 14 residues. The germline CDR1 and CDR2 sequences are MNHEY and SMNVEV (reference sequence). Trimming removed 3 bases from V and 4 bases from J, with 9 bases in between. The CDR3, as DNA: TGTGCCAGCAGTTTGGCAGGGGATAATGAAAAACTGTTTTTT. Translated: CASSLAGDNEKLFF.

Here the CDR3 reads CASSVGSSNQPQHF. In nucleotides, the CDR3 is TGTGCCAGCAGCGTAGGATCTAGCAATCAGCCCCAGCATTTT. The V and J genes are TRBV9 and TRBJ1-5; no reliable D call. Trimming cost V 0 bases and J 0 bases, with 4 bases left between them. The CDR3 loop spans 14 amino acids. Germline loops: CDR1 SGDLS, CDR2 YYNGEE. Combining the CDR3 with reference TRBV9 and TRBJ1-5 gives the whole variable domain DSGVTQTPKHLITATGQRVTLRCSPRSGDLSVYWYQQSLDQGLQFLIQYYNGEERAKGNILERFSAQQFPDLHSELNLSSLELGDSALYFCASSVGSSNQPQHFGDGTRLSIL.

This clone has just a few counts. This chain uses TRBV28 with TRBJ2-1, with 10 nucleotides matching TRBD1. CDR1 and CDR2 from the germline V gene are MDHEN and SYDVKM. V shed 4 bases, J shed 4 bases, and the junction held 10 bases outside the gene matches. This CDR3 region has 17 residues. In DNA, the CDR3 is TGTGCCAGCAGTTCCTCCCCCGGACAGGGGGTGTACAATGAGCAGTTCTTC. Translating it yields CASSSSPGQGVYNEQFF.

This chain uses TRBV6-5 with TRBJ1-5; D is unclear. Germline V gene data show CDR1 as MNHEY and CDR2 as SVGAGI. This CDR3 is 14 amino acids long. V lost 0 bases to trimming and J lost 2 bases, with 5 bases between them. The CDR3: CASSYSGGNQPQHF. The CDR3 nucleotides read TGTGCCAGCAGTTACTCGGGAGGCAATCAGCCCCAGCATTTT.

This chain joins TRBV4-1 and TRBJ2-2, with a weak D call TRBD1 (6 bases). This CDR3 is built from 19 residues. From germline, CDR1 is MGHRA and CDR2 YSYEKL. Deletions cut 0 bases from V and 0 bases from J, with 17 bases between. For the CDR3, the DNA is TGCGCCAGCAGCCAAGATATTTACCAGGGGATTCCGAACACCGGGGAGCTGTTTTTT. Amino acid sequence: CASSQDIYQGIPNTGELFF.

This chain connects TRBV11-3 to TRBJ1-1, with 8 bases fitting TRBD1. The CDR3 extends over 17 amino acids. CDR1 is SGHNT and CDR2 is YENEEA in the germline V gene. The ends lost 4 bases at V and 3 bases at J; junction bases unmatched: 13. The CDR3 loop reads CASSSTQGAGAHTEAFF. Written as DNA, the CDR3 is TGTGCCAGCAGCTCGACGCAGGGGGCGGGGGCTCACACTGAAGCTTTCTTT.

This clone occurred once. The chain joins TRBV19 to TRBJ1-2, with D hard to call. CDR1 and CDR2 from the germline V gene are LNHDA and SQIVND (reference sequence). This CDR3 is 15 amino acids long. Trimming removed 4 bases at V and 1 base at J, with 13 bases between. Here the CDR3 DNA reads TGTGCCAGTAGTAACCCCGGGAGATATAACTATGGCTACACCTTC. This codes for CASSNPGRYNYGYTF.

The chain recombines TRBV10-3 with TRBJ2-5, with 8 nucleotides matching TRBD2. Trimming removed 11 bases from V and 3 bases from J; junction bases left unmatched: 8. Per germline, CDR1 ENHRY and CDR2 SYGVKD. The CDR3 runs 13 residues. CDR3 residues: CAVRPGLEETQYF. CDR3 sequence (DNA): TGTGCCGTTAGACCGGGACTAGAAGAGACCCAGTACTTC.